The clone carrying this TCR beta chain has a single count. The antigen remains undetermined. The data stem from a study of T cell responses to AZD1222 COVID-19 vaccine. At the level of the study: Analyses pooled second doses at about 4 or about 12 weeks.

Broader study findings: The study identified only six AZD1222 recipients as seropositive at baseline. Donors in the cohort were predominantly white British and more often female, and clonal diversity was possibly underestimated. Spike-specific TCR breadth and depth both grew after two AZD1222 doses.

Clones were read by immunoSEQ multiplex PCR, and TCRdb kept only the in-frame ones, dropping some. Of 90,000 to 120,000 clones detected, approximately 89% appear once; the ten largest clones hold about 8.7%. V was cut by 2 bases and J by 9 bases, with 14 bases left in between. Germline V gene lookup returns CDR1 MNHEY and CDR2 SVGAGI. This CDR3 comprises 15 residues. The source is an adult in good health. The source was peripheral blood, collected on day 0 of AZD1222 vaccination. This chain links TRBV6-5 with TRBJ1-6; D might be TRBD1 (5 bases). The CDR3 DNA is TGTGCCAGCAGTTACGGTACAGGTTACGGTTCACCCCTCCACTTT. This codes for CASSYGTGYGSPLHF.